This record looks at one TCR beta chain sequence and its context. The V end lost 5 bases, the J end lost 1 base, and 12 bases lay between the germline ends. Germline V lookup: CDR1 MNHEY, CDR2 SMNVEV (reference sequence). This CDR3 has 14 residues. This table comes from immunoSEQ multiplex PCR, and its TCRdb copy is limited to in-frame clones, with some not included. This sample yields about 48,000 clones, of which around 80% are seen a single time; 5.2% belongs to the top ten. The data derive from a study of blood T cell repertoires in COVID-19. The source material was peripheral blood. This TCR was recovered from a human donor in a cohort sampled during active COVID-19. The rearrangement joins TRBV27 to TRBJ2-7; a weak D match, TRBD1 (6 bases). CDR3 bases: TGTGCCAGCAGTACCCGGACAGTTTCCTACGAGCAGTACTTC. Its translation: CASSTRTVSYEQYF.